This record concerns one TCR beta chain sequence. This entry comes from a study of control samples from healthy donors and cancer patients. V was shortened by 3 bases and J by 6 bases, with 17 bases between the two germline ends. The CDR3 contains 15 residues. The germline V gene encodes CDR1 KGHSH and CDR2 LQKENI. Some clones are missing from TCRdb's copy, which holds only in-frame ones; the method was immunoSEQ multiplex PCR. This table holds about 130,000 clones, roughly 89% found once. This receptor was identified in a man aged 50 or older with head and neck cancer. The chain employs TRBV18 and TRBJ1-1; D is perhaps TRBD1 (6 bases). The sequenced sample consisted of PBMCs. Here the CDR3 DNA reads TGTGCCAGCTCACCTAGACTCCCAGGGGCCGCTGAAGCTTTCTTT. It encodes CASSPRLPGAAEAFF.